The 19 T cell receptor beta chains below were found in one sample sequenced in a study of T cells in localized non-small cell lung cancer. TCRdb keeps only in-frame clones here, not all; method: immunoSEQ multiplex PCR. The sample holds some 80,000 clones, almost 85% seen once. The starting material was peripheral blood, obtained before any cancer treatment. Source of these receptors: a man between 40 and 75 years old with stage I lung adenocarcinoma.

V and J are TRBV7-9 and TRBJ2-5, with 10 bases aligning to TRBD2. This CDR3 spans 16 amino acids. The V gene's germline CDR1 is SEHNR and CDR2 FQNEAQ (reference sequence). J gave up 4 bases and V 10 bases, and 15 bases lay outside the gene matches. CDR3 coding DNA: TGTGCCAACTCGGTAGTGGCTAGCGGGGGATCAGAGACCCAGTACTTC. This sequence encodes CANSVVASGGSETQYF.

The chain employs TRBV7-2 and TRBJ1-6; 8 bases are shared with TRBD1. CDR1 and CDR2 (germline): SGHTA, FQGNSA. Losses at the gene ends were 5 bases for V and 4 bases for J; bases not matched to a gene: 4. The CDR3 totals 15 residues. CDR3 in amino acids: CASSRTGGYNSPLHF. The CDR3 DNA follows: TGTGCCAGCAGCCGCACAGGGGGTTATAATTCACCCCTCCACTTT.

V and J are TRBV2 and TRBJ1-2, with D possibly matching TRBD1 (5 bases). The CDR3 consists of 13 residues. Trimming cost V 5 bases and J 8 bases, with 15 bases left between them. The germline gives CDR1 SNHLY, CDR2 FYNNEI. The CDR3 bases are TGTGCCAGCAGTCCCGTCCAGGGATACGGCTACACCTTC. This translates into CASSPVQGYGYTF.

The rearrangement joins TRBV28 to TRBJ1-4; D might be TRBD1 (6 bases). Trimming took off 6 bases at V and 8 bases at J, with 19 bases between the two ends. CDR1 MDHEN and CDR2 SYDVKM come from the germline V gene. The CDR3 extends over 15 amino acids. DNA for the CDR3: TGTGCCAGCAGCCTGAAGGGGGGTGGTGGGGAAAAACTGTTTTTT. Translation: CASSLKGGGGEKLFF.

The chain links TRBV4-2 to TRBJ1-5; the D is unclear. The germline V and J ends were trimmed by 0 bases and 4 bases, with 16 bases remaining between them. Looked up from germline, CDR1 is LGHNA and CDR2 is YNFKEQ. The CDR3 runs 17 residues. CDR3 in amino acids: CASSQDNEGIANQPQHF. CDR3 nucleotides: TGTGCCAGCAGCCAAGATAATGAGGGAATAGCAAATCAGCCCCAGCATTTT.

This sequence joins TRBV28 and TRBJ2-5; the match to TRBD1 covers 8 bases. CDR3 size: 15 residues. Germline-derived CDR1 and CDR2 are MDHEN and SYDVKM. The V and J ends lost 6 bases and 5 bases, in that order; junction bases with no gene match: 11. The CDR3 reads CASSPAGGGGETQYF. DNA of the CDR3: TGTGCCAGCAGCCCAGCAGGGGGCGGAGGGGAGACCCAGTACTTC. The complete variable domain, with remaining parts taken from reference TRBV28 and TRBJ2-5, reads DVKVTQSSRYLVKRTGEKVFLECVQDMDHENMFWYRQDPGLGLRLIYFSYDVKMKEKGDIPEGYSVSREKKERFSLILESASTNQTSMYLCASSPAGGGGETQYFGPGTRLLVL.

This chain connects TRBV9 to TRBJ1-2, with D uncertain. Trimming removed 2 bases at V and 0 bases at J, with 14 bases between. Germline CDR1 is SGDLS and CDR2 is YYNGEE. CDR3 size: 16 residues. CDR3 nucleotides: TGTGCCAGCAGCGTTGAGGAACCGGGAACTAACTATGGCTACACCTTC. Protein sequence: CASSVEEPGTNYGYTF.

The CDR3 loop is CATSREWGDQPQHF. The CDR3 DNA follows: TGTGCCACCAGCAGAGAATGGGGCGATCAGCCCCAGCATTTT. The chain has TRBV15 and TRBJ1-5; TRBD1 is a possible D gene (5 bases). Deletions cut 0 bases from V and 5 bases from J, with 8 bases between. In germline, CDR1 is LNHNV, CDR2 YYDKDF (reference sequence). The CDR3 spans 14 residues. Filled out from reference TRBV15 and TRBJ1-5, the complete variable domain reads DAMVIQNPRYQVTQFGKPVTLSCSQTLNHNVMYWYQQKSSQAPKLLFHYYDKDFNNEADTPDNFQSRRPNTSFCFLDIRSPGLGDTAMYLCATSREWGDQPQHFGDGTRLSIL.

J is TRBJ2-7 and V is TRBV18; D is perhaps TRBD1 (5 bases). V gave up 4 bases and J gave up 3 bases, with 7 bases separating them. This CDR3 region has 12 residues. Germline assignment: CDR1 KGHSH and CDR2 LQKENI. The CDR3 loop is CASSRDSYEQYF. CDR3 nucleotides: TGTGCCAGCTCACGAGACAGCTACGAGCAGTACTTC.

The chain recombines TRBV27 with TRBJ1-2, with 7 bases lining up with TRBD1. The J segment lost 4 bases and the V segment lost 6 bases, leaving 8 bases of the junction unmatched. From germline, CDR1 is MNHEY and CDR2 SMNVEV (reference sequence). This CDR3 is built from 14 residues. The CDR3 reads CASSDRAVSYGYTF. The CDR3, as DNA: TGTGCCAGCAGCGACAGGGCGGTCTCCTATGGCTACACCTTC.

Only a few counts were recorded for this clone. The chain has TRBV4-1 and TRBJ1-3; no firm D call. Germline assignment: CDR1 MGHRA and CDR2 YSYEKL. V lost 1 base and J 4 bases, leaving 20 bases between the germline ends. The CDR3 runs 18 residues. DNA of the CDR3: TGCGCCAGCAGCCAAGTGGTAAGCCTGACGGCAGAGGGAAACACCATATATTTT. It encodes CASSQVVSLTAEGNTIYF.

The chain employs TRBV14 and TRBJ1-3; D is unresolved. The V end lost 1 base, the J end lost 4 bases, and 8 bases lay between the germline ends. CDR1 is SGHDN, CDR2 FVKESK, per germline. The length of the CDR3 is 14 residues. The CDR3: CASSQVGIGNTIYF. Written as DNA, the CDR3 is TGTGCCAGCAGCCAAGTCGGGATCGGAAACACCATATATTTT.

This clone showed up just a few times. The same CDR3 also results from other DNA sequences found in this sample. V and J are TRBV19 and TRBJ2-7, with TRBD1 matching over 9 bases. Germline V gene data show CDR1 as LNHDA and CDR2 as SQIVND (reference sequence). This CDR3 comprises 14 residues. V trimming: 6 bases; J trimming: 3 bases; junction bases outside the gene matches: 6. CDR3 bases: TGTGCCAGTAGAAGACAGGGGGATAGCTACGAGCAGTACTTC. Protein: CASRRQGDSYEQYF.

CDR3 loop: CSVQLSSGRPSPFF. DNA for the CDR3: TGCAGCGTTCAGCTGAGTAGCGGGAGGCCCTCTCCGTTCTTC. This chain links TRBV29-1 with TRBJ2-1; 10 bases line up with TRBD2. Germline-derived CDR1 and CDR2 are SQVTM and ANQGSEA. There are 14 residues in the CDR3. J gave up 15 bases and V 5 bases, and 16 bases lay outside the gene matches.

The gene calls are TRBV5-4 and TRBJ2-2; tentatively, D is TRBD1 (5 bases). CDR3 length equals 13 residues. With 4 bases removed from V and 7 bases from J, the gap between germline ends came to 11 bases. Germline CDR1 SGHNT, CDR2 YYREEE (reference sequence). In DNA, the CDR3 is TGTGCCAGCAGCATTGACAGCATCGGGGAGCTGTTTTTT. Protein: CASSIDSIGELFF.

J is TRBJ2-1 and V is TRBV7-8; TRBD2 aligns across 15 bases. CDR3 length equals 17 residues. Trimming removed 5 bases from V and 4 bases from J; junction bases left unmatched: 6. CDR1 and CDR2 (germline): SGHVS, FQNEAQ. CDR3 loop: CASSPRTSGGAYNEQFF. The DNA of the CDR3 is TGTGCCAGCAGCCCCAGGACTAGCGGGGGGGCATACAATGAGCAGTTCTTC.

The genes are TRBV18 and TRBJ2-4; 9 bases are a match to TRBD1. The CDR3 has 14 residues. Trimming cost V 5 bases and J 7 bases; bases outside gene matches: 6. The germline V gene encodes CDR1 KGHSH and CDR2 LQKENI. CDR3 loop: CASSTGQGWNIQYF. CDR3 in DNA: TGTGCCAGCTCAACGGGACAGGGCTGGAACATTCAGTACTTC.

The V gene is TRBV4-3, the J gene TRBJ2-3; maybe TRBD2 (6 bases). The CDR3 runs to 16 residues. Germline CDR1 LGHNA, CDR2 YSLEER. V was shortened by 1 base and J by 0 bases, with 11 bases between the two germline ends. The CDR3: CASSQGTRGSTDTQYF. The CDR3 bases are TGCGCCAGCAGCCAAGGTACGCGGGGAAGCACAGATACGCAGTATTTT.

The chain is built from TRBV11-2 and TRBJ2-7, with 7 nucleotides matching TRBD1. The CDR3 is made up of 13 amino acids. Trimming took 5 bases from V and 2 from J; bases not matched to a gene: 3. Germline CDR1 is SGHAT and CDR2 is FQNNGV. CDR3 protein: CASSATGAYEQYF. The DNA for the CDR3 is TGTGCCAGCAGCGCCACAGGGGCCTACGAGCAGTACTTC.